This T cell receptor (beta chain) was retrieved from a study of CD8 T cells in Susac syndrome. The wider study: Patients with Susac syndrome were therapy-naive, on corticosteroids, or on intravenous immunoglobulin alone at the time that blood was drawn.

The V gene's germline CDR1 is DFQATT and CDR2 SNEGSKA (reference sequence). V lost 5 bases to trimming and J lost 4 bases; unmatched junction nucleotides: 7. This CDR3 contains 14 residues. Reverse transcription of roughly 0.5 to 1 ug RNA was carried out with random hexamers. The CDR3 of TCR beta was amplified by immunoSEQ multiplex PCR across 54 Vbeta and 13 Jbeta. TCRdb redid the calling of the immunoSEQ multiplex PCR reads with MiXCR, one entry per CDR3 protein. The repertoire holds around 170,000 distinct CDR3 sequences, 90% to 96% seen once, with 0.075% to 0.1% in the top ten. This clonotype was seen once. Its antigen is not identified. CD8+ and CD4+ blood T cells underwent TCR beta sequencing. Study-wide points: In Susac patients, clonal expansion was not detected in CD4+ cells.

The gene calls are TRBV20-1 and TRBJ2-2; TRBD1 agrees at 7 bases. This receptor was obtained from a human donor with Susac syndrome. Sequencing used CD4+ T cells from PBMCs. The CDR3 DNA reads TGCAGTGCTCAGACAGGGTTGAGCACCGGGGAGCTGTTTTTT. Protein product: CSAQTGLSTGELFF.